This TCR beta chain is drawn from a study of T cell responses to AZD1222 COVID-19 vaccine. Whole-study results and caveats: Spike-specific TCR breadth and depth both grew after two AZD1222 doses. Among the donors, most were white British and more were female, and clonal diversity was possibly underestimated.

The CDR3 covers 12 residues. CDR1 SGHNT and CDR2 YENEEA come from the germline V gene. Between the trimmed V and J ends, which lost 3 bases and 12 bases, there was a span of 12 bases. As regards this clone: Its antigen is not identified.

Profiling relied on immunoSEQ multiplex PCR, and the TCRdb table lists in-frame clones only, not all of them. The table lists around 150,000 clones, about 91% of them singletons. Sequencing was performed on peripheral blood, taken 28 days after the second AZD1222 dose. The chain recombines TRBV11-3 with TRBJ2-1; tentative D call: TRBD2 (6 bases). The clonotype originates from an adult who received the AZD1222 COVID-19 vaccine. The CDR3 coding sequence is TGTGCCAGCAGCTTGCCCGGAGGGGCGCAGTTCTTC. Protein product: CASSLPGGAQFF.